This T cell receptor (beta chain) was captured by sequencing in a study of cytomegalovirus exposure and HLA in healthy donors. 13 Jbeta primers and 60 Vbeta primers were used for the PCR. The data were produced by immunoSEQ multiplex PCR, yet TCRdb's version contains in-frame clones alone and is incomplete. The table records about 90,000 clones, roughly four fifths of them present only once. This sequence originates from a woman in her thirties or forties in good health and CMV-seropositive. Material: PBMCs.

For the CDR3, the DNA is TGTGCCAGTAGTTCAGCCGCCGGACAGGGCCCCTATGGCTACACCTTC. Its translation: CASSSAAGQGPYGYTF. The V gene is TRBV19, the J gene TRBJ1-2; TRBD1 agrees at 8 bases. With 5 bases clipped from V and 4 bases from J, the junction kept 12 bases outside the gene matches. Germline CDR1 reads LNHDA; CDR2 reads SQIVND (reference sequence). This CDR3 is built from 16 residues.